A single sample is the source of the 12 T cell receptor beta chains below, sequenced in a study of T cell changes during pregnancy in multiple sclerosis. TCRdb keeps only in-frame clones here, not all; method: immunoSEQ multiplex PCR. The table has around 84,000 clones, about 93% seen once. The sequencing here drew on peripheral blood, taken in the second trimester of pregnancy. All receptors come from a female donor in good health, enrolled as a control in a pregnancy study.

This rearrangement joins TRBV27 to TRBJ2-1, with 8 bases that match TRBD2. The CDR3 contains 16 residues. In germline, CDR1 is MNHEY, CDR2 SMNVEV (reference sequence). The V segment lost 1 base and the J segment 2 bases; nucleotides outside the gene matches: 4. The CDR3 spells CASSLFPSGPYNEQFF. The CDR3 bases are TGTGCCAGCAGTTTATTTCCTAGCGGGCCCTACAATGAGCAGTTCTTC.

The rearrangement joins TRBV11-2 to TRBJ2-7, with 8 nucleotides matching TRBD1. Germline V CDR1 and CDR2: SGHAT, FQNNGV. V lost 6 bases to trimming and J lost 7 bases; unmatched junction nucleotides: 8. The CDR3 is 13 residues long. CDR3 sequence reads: CASRPDRVGEQYF. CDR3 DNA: TGTGCCAGCAGACCGGACAGGGTTGGGGAGCAGTACTTC.

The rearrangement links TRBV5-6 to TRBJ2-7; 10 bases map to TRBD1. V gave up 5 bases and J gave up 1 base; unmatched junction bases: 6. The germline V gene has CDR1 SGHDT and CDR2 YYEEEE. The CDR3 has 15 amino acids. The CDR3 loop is CASSYDRGLSYEQYF. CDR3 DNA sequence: TGTGCCAGCAGTTATGACAGGGGGCTTTCCTACGAGCAGTACTTC.

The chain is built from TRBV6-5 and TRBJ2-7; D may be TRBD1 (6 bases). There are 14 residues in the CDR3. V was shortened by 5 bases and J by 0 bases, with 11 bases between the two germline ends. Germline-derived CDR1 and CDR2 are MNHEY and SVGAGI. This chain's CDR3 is CASSQGPSSYEQYF. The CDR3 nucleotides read TGTGCCAGCAGTCAGGGGCCGAGCTCCTACGAGCAGTACTTC.

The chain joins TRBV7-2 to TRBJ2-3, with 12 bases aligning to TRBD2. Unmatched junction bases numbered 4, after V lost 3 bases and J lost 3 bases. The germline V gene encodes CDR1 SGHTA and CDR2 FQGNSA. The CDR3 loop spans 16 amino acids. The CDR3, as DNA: TGTGCCAGCAGCTTTGTACTAGCGGGAGGTACAGATACGCAGTATTTT. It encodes CASSFVLAGGTDTQYF. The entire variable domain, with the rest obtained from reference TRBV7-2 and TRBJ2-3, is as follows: GAGVSQSPSNKVTEKGKDVELRCDPISGHTALYWYRQSLGQGLEFLIYFQGNSAPDKSGLPSDRFSAERTGGSVSTLTIQRTQQEDSAVYLCASSFVLAGGTDTQYFGPGTRLTVL.

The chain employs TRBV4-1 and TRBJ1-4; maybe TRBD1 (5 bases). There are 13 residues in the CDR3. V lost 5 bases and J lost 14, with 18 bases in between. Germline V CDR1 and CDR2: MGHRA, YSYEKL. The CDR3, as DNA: TGCGCCAGCAGCTTCAGGGCCCATGAATTCCTGTTTTTT. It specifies CASSFRAHEFLFF.

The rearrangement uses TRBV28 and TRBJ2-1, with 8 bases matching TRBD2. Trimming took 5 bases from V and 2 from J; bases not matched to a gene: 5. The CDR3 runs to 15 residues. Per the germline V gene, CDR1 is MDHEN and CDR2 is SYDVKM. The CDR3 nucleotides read TGTGCCAGCAGTGACAGGACTAGCCCCTACAATGAGCAGTTCTTC. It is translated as CASSDRTSPYNEQFF.

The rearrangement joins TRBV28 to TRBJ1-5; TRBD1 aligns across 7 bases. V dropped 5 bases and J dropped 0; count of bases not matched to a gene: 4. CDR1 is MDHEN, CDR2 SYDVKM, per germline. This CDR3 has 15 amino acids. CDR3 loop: CASSEGGNSNQPQHF. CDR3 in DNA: TGTGCCAGCAGTGAAGGGGGCAATAGCAATCAGCCCCAGCATTTT.

CDR3 protein: CASSVAGRGGETQYF. In DNA form, the CDR3 reads TGTGCCAGCAGCGTAGCAGGGCGCGGAGGGGAGACCCAGTACTTC. The V and J genes are TRBV9 and TRBJ2-5; D is perhaps TRBD2 (6 bases). CDR3 size: 15 residues. Germline CDR1 is SGDLS and CDR2 is YYNGEE. V was shortened by 0 bases and J by 5 bases, with 14 bases between the two germline ends.

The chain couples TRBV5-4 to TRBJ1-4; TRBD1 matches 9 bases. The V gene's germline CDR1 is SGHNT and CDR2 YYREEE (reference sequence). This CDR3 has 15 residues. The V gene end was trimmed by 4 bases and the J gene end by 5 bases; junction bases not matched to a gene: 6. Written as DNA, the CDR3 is TGTGCCAGCAGCAACTACAGGGGGCAGAATGAAAAACTGTTTTTT. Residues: CASSNYRGQNEKLFF. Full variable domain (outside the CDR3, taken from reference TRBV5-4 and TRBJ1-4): ETGVTQSPTHLIKTRGQQVTLRCSSQSGHNTVSWYQQALGQGPQFIFQYYREEENGRGNFPPRFSGLQFPNYSSELNVNALELDDSALYLCASSNYRGQNEKLFFGSGTQLSVL.

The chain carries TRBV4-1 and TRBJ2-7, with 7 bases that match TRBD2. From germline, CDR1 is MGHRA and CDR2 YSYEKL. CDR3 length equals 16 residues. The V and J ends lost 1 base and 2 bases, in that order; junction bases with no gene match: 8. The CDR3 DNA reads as TGCGCCAGCAGCCAAGCGCCTGCGGGAGCTACCTACGAGCAGTACTTC. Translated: CASSQAPAGATYEQYF.

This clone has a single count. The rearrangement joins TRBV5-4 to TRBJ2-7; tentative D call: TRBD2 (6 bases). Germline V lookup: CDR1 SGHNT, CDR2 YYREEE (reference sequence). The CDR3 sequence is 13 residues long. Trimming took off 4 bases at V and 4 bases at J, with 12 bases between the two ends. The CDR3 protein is CASSPGTLYEQYF. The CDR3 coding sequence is TGTGCCAGCAGCCCAGGGACTTTATACGAGCAGTACTTC.